Listed below are T cell receptor beta chains from one sample, sequenced in a study of cytomegalovirus exposure and HLA in healthy donors. Measured with immunoSEQ multiplex PCR; TCRdb has only the in-frame clones, and not every one. Among approximately 210,000 clones listed, around 82% were seen once. The sequenced material came from PBMCs. These receptors all come from a young man in good health and CMV-seronegative. Each CDR3 is given with its conserved first and last residue. D genes are given only for firm matches. Clone size is stated in some rows and not others, as once, few, many or a class when expanded.

TRBJ2-2,16,TRBV5-6,.,TRBD2,TGTGCCAGCAGCCACCTTAGCGGGAGCCTAACCGGGGAGCTGTTTTTT,CASSHLSGSLTGELFF
TRBJ2-7,13,TRBV30,.,.,TGTGCCTCGGTTTGGCCGGGACAGCGGGCGAAATACTTC,CASVWPGQRAKYF
TRBJ2-2,14,TRBV29-1,.,.,TGCAGCGGACGGAGGAACGCAAACACCGGGGAGCTGTTTTTT,CSGRRNANTGELFF
TRBJ2-7,13,TRBV29-1,.,TRBD2,TGCAGCGTCAGACTAGCGGGAGGTTACGAGCAGTACTTC,CSVRLAGGYEQYF
TRBJ2-5,14,TRBV7-7,.,.,TGTGCTAGCAGCTTAGGTGGCTATCAAGAGGCCCAGTACTTC,CASSLGGYQEAQYF
TRBJ2-1,16,TRBV27,.,TRBD2,TGTGCCAGCAGCCTCGACTGGGCGGGGGGTTACAATGAGCAGTTCTTC,CASSLDWAGGYNEQFF
TRBJ2-1,13,TRBV18,.,TRBD1,TGTGCCAGCTCACCTGCCGGGACAGGGTTCCAGTTCTTC,CASSPAGTGFQFF
TRBJ2-3,13,TRBV6-6,.,.,TGTGCCAGCAGCAACGGACTCGGGGATACGCAGTATTTT,CASSNGLGDTQYF
TRBJ2-7,18,TRBV27,.,TRBD2,TGTGCCAGCAGTCCACTCCAGGGGGGGACTAGCGGGGTCTACGAGCAGTACTTC,CASSPLQGGTSGVYEQYF
TRBJ2-7,14,TRBV7-8,few,.,TGTGCCAGCAGGTCGGGGGTTTTTAGCTTCGAGCAGTACTTC,CASRSGVFSFEQYF
TRBJ1-4,15,TRBV7-6,.,TRBD1,TGTGCCAGCAGCCCGCGGACAGGGGGCGAGAGAAAACTGTTTTTT,CASSPRTGGERKLFF
TRBJ1-1,14,TRBV10-3,once,TRBD1,TGTGCCATCAGCACAGGGGGCGGAATCACTGAAGCTTTCTTT,CAISTGGGITEAFF
TRBJ2-7,16,TRBV9,.,TRBD1,TGTGCCAGCAGCGTAGATCCTGGACAGGGGACCTACGAGCAGTACTTC,CASSVDPGQGTYEQYF
TRBJ1-1,15,TRBV5-5,.,.,TGTGCCAGCAGACAAGATTTCAGGGTTTCCGCTGAAGCTTTCTTT,CASRQDFRVSAEAFF
TRBJ2-1,13,TRBV7-2,few,.,TGTGCCAGCAGCTTGGACAGATACAATGAGCAGTTCTTC,CASSLDRYNEQFF
TRBJ1-2,18,TRBV23-1,.,TRBD1,TGCGCCAGCAGTCAGGCGACCAGGACAGGACTTCCTCTCTATGGCTACACCTTC,CASSQATRTGLPLYGYTF
TRBJ2-4,14,TRBV5-6,.,.,TGTGCCAGCCATCCCCCGGGCAGGGTGAACAGTCAGTACTTC,CASHPPGRVNSQYF
TRBJ1-1,15,TRBV4-3,.,.,TGCGCCAGCAGCCAAGTTGGGCTGGGGAACACTGAAGCTTTCTTT,CASSQVGLGNTEAFF
TRBJ1-4,12,TRBV6-6,.,.,TGTGCCAGCAGTTACGTTGGCGAAAAACTGTTTTTT,CASSYVGEKLFF
TRBJ1-1,14,TRBV6-1,.,.,TGTGCCAGCAGTGAACTCAAAGGGGGCACTGAAGCTTTCTTT,CASSELKGGTEAFF
TRBJ2-1,14,TRBV4-3,few,.,TGCGCCAGCAGCCAAGTTACCAGGGCCCATGAGCAGTTCTTC,CASSQVTRAHEQFF
TRBJ1-2,14,TRBV7-2,once,.,TGTGCCAGCACCCACGGGGGGAGTCAAAATGGCTACACCTTC,CASTHGGSQNGYTF